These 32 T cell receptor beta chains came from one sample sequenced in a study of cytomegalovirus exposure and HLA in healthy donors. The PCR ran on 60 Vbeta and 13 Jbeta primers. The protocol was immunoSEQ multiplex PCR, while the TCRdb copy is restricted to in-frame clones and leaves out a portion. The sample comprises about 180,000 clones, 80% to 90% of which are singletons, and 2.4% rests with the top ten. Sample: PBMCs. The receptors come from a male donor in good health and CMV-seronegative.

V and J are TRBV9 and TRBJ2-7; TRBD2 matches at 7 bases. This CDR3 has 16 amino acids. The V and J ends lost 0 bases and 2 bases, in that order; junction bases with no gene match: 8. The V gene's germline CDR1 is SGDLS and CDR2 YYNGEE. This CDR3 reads CASSVDWWEGPYEQYF. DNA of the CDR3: TGTGCCAGCAGCGTAGATTGGTGGGAGGGGCCCTACGAGCAGTACTTC.

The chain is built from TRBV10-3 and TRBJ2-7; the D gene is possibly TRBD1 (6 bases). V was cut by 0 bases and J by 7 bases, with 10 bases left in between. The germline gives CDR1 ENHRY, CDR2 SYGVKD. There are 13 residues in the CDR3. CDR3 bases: TGTGCCATCAGTGAGTCGGTTCAGGGGGAGCAGTACTTC. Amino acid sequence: CAISESVQGEQYF.

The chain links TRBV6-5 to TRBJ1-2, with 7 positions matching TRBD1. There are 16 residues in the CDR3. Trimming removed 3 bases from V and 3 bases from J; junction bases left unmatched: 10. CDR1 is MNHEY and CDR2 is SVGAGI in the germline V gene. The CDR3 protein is CASSYLSTDRDYGYTF. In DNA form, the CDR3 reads TGTGCCAGCAGTTATCTATCCACCGACAGGGACTATGGCTACACCTTC.

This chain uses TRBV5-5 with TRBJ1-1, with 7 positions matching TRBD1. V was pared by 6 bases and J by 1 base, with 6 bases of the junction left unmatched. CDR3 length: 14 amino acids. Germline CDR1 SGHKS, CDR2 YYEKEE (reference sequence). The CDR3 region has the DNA TGTGCCAGCACCCGAGGGACAGAGAACACTGAAGCTTTCTTT. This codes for CASTRGTENTEAFF. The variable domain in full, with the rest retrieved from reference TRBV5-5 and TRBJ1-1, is DAGVTQSPTHLIKTRGQQVTLRCSPISGHKSVSWYQQVLGQGPQFIFQYYEKEERGRGNFPDRFSARQFPNYSSELNVNALLLGDSALYLCASTRGTENTEAFFGQGTRLTVV.

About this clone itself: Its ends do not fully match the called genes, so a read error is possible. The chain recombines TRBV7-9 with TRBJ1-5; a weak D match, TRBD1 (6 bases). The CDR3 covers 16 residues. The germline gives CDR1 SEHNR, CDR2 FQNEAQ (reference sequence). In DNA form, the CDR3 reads TGTTCCAGCAGCTCCCCACAGGGCGAGGGCAATCAGCCCCAGCATTTT. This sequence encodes CSSSSPQGEGNQPQHF. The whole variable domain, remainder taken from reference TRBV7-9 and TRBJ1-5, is DTGVSQNPRHKITKRGQNVTFRCDPISEHNRLYWYRQTLGQGPEFLTYFQNEAQLEKSRLLSDRFSAERPKGSFSTLEIQRTEQGDSAMYLCSSSSPQGEGNQPQHFGDGTRLSIL.

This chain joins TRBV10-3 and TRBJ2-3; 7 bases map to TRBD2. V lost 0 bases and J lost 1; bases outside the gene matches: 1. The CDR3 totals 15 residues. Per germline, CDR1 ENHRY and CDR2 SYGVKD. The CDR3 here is CAISESGGGTDTQYF. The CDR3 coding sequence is TGTGCCATCAGTGAGTCGGGGGGGGGCACAGATACGCAGTATTTT.

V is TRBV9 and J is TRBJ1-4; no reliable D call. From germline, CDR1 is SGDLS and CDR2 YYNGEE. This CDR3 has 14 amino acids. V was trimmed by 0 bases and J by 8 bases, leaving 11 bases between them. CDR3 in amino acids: CASSVGSYKEKLFF. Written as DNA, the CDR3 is TGTGCCAGCAGCGTAGGCTCGTACAAGGAAAAACTGTTTTTT.

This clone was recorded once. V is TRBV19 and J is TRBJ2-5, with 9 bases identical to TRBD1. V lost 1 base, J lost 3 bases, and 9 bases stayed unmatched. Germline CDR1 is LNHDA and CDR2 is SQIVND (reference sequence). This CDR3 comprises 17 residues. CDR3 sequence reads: CASSIGGLGQGEETQYF. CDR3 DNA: TGTGCCAGTAGTATAGGAGGCTTGGGACAGGGTGAAGAGACCCAGTACTTC.

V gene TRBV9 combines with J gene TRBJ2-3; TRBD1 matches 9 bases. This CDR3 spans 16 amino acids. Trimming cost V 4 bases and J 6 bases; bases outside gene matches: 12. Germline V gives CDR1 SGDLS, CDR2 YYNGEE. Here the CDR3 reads CASSKGQGAFGDTQYF. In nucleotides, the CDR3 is TGTGCCAGCAGCAAGGGACAGGGAGCTTTCGGGGATACGCAGTATTTT.

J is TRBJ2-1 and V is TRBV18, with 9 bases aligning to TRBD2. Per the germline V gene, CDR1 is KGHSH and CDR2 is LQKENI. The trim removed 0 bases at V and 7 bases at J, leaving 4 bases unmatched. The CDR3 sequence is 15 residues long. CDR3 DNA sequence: TGTGCCAGCTCACCACCGCATAGCGGGAGAAATGAGCAGTTCTTC. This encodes CASSPPHSGRNEQFF.

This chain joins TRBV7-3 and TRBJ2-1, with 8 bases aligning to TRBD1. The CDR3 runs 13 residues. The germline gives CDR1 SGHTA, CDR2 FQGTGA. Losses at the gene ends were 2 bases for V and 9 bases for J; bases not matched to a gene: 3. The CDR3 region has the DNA TGTGCCAGCAGCTTACAGGGGGCGGGTGAGCAGTTCTTC. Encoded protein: CASSLQGAGEQFF. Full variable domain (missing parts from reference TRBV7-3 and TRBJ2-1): GAGVSQTPSNKVTEKGKYVELRCDPISGHTALYWYRQSLGQGPEFLIYFQGTGAADDSGLPNDRFFAVRPEGSVSTLKIQRTERGDSAVYLCASSLQGAGEQFFGPGTRLTVL.

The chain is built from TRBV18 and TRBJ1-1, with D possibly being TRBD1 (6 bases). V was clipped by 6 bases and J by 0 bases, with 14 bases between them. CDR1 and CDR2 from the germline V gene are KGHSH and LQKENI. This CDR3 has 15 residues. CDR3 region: CASSRTELMNTEAFF. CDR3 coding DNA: TGTGCCAGCTCCCGGACAGAACTCATGAACACTGAAGCTTTCTTT.

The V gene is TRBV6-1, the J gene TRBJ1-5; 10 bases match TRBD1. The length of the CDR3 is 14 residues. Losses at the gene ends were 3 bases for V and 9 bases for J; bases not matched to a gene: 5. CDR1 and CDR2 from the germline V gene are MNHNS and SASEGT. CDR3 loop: CASSETGGGRPQHF. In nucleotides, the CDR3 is TGTGCCAGCAGTGAGACAGGGGGCGGCAGGCCCCAGCATTTT.

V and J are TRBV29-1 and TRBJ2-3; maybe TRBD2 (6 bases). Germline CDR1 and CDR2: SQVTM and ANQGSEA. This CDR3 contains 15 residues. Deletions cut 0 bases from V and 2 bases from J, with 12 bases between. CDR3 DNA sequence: TGCAGCGTTGAAGACTCGGGAGCCCCCACAGATACGCAGTATTTT. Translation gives CSVEDSGAPTDTQYF.

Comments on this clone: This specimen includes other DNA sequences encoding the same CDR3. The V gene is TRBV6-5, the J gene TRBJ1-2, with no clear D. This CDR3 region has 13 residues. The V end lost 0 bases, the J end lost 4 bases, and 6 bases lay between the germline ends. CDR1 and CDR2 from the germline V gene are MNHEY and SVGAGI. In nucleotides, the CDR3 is TGTGCCAGCAGTTACTCGGGGAGCTATGGCTACACCTTC. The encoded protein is CASSYSGSYGYTF.

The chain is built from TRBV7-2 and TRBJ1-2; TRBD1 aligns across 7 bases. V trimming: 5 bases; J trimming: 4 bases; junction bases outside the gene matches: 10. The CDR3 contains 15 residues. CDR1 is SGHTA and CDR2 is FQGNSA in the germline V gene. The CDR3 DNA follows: TGTGCCAGCAGCCCTACGGACAGGCTACCCTATGGCTACACCTTC. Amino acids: CASSPTDRLPYGYTF.

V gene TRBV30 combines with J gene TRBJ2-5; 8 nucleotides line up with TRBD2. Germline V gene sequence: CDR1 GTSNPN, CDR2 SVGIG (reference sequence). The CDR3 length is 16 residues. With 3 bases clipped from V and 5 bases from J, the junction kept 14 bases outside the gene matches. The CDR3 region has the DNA TGTGCCTGGAGGGGAATCGGGGGGGTGCCCAGGGAGACCCAGTACTTC. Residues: CAWRGIGGVPRETQYF. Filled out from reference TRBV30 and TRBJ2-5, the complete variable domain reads SQTIHQWPATLVQPVGSPLSLECTVEGTSNPNLYWYRQAAGRGLQLLFYSVGIGQISSEVPQNLSASRPQDRQFILSSKKLLLSDSGFYLCAWRGIGGVPRETQYFGPGTRLLVL.

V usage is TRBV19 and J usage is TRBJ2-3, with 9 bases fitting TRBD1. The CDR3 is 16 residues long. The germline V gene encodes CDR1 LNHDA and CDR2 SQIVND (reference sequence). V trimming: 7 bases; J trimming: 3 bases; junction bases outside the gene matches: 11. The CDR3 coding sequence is TGTGCCAGTACCTCACTTGGACAGGGGAGGACAGATACGCAGTATTTT. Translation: CASTSLGQGRTDTQYF.

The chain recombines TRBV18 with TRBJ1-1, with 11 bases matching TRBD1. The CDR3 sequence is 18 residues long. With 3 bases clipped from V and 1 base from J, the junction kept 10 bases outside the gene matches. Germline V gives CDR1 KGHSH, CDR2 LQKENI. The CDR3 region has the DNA TGTGCCAGCTCACCCCTCCCGGGACAGGGGGTCGGGAACACTGAAGCTTTCTTT. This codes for CASSPLPGQGVGNTEAFF.

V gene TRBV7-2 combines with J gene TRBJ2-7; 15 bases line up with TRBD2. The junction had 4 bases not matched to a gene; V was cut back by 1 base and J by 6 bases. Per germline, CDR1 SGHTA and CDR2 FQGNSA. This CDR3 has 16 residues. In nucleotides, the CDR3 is TGTGCCAGCAGCTTAGGGACTAGCGGGAGGGCCCTCGAGCAGTACTTC. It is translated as CASSLGTSGRALEQYF.

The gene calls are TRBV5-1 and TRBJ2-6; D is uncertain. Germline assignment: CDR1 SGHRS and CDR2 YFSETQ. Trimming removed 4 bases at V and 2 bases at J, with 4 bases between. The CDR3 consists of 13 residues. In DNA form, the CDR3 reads TGCGCCAGCAGCCCCACTGGGGCCAACGTCCTGACTTTC. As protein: CASSPTGANVLTF.

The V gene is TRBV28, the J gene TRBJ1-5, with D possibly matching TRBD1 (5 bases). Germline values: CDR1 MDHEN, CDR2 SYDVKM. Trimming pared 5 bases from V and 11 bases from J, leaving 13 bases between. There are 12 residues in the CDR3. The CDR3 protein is CASSTGWGAQHF. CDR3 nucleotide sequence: TGTGCCAGCAGTACCGGGTGGGGGGCCCAGCATTTT.

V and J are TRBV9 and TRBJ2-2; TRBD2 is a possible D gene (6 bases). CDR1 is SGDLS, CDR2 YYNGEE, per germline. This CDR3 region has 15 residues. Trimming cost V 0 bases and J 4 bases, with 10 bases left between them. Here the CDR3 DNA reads TGTGCCAGCAGCGTAGTAACCGGGGGCACCGGGGAGCTGTTTTTT. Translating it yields CASSVVTGGTGELFF.

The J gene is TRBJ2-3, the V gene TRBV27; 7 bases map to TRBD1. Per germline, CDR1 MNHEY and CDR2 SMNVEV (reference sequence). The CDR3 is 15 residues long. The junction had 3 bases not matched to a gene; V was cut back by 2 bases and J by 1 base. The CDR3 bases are TGTGCCAGCAGTTTAATCCAGGGGGGCACAGATACGCAGTATTTT. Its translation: CASSLIQGGTDTQYF.

The CDR3 loop reads CASSVGQGLLAGGQPYEQYF. The CDR3 bases are TGTGCCAGCAGTGTTGGACAGGGGCTACTAGCGGGAGGGCAGCCCTACGAGCAGTACTTC. The V and J genes are TRBV27 and TRBJ2-7; 13 bases map to TRBD2. The CDR3 length is 20 residues. V dropped 5 bases and J dropped 2; count of bases not matched to a gene: 18. Germline V gives CDR1 MNHEY, CDR2 SMNVEV (reference sequence).

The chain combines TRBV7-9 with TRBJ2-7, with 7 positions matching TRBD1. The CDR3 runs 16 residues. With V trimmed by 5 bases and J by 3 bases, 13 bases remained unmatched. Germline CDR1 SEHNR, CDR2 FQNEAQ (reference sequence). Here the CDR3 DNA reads TGTGCCAGCAGCGGTCGAGGGACAGTTAGTCTCTACGAGCAGTACTTC. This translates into CASSGRGTVSLYEQYF. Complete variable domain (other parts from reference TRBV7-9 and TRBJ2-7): DTGVSQNPRHKITKRGQNVTFRCDPISEHNRLYWYRQTLGQGPEFLTYFQNEAQLEKSRLLSDRFSAERPKGSFSTLEIQRTEQGDSAMYLCASSGRGTVSLYEQYFGPGTRLTVT.

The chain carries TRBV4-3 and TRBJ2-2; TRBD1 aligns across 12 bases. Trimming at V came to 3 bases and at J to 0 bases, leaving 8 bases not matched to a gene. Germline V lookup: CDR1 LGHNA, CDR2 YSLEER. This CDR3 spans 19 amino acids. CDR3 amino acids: CASSHTGTGGASNTGELFF. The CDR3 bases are TGCGCCAGCAGCCACACCGGGACAGGGGGCGCTTCGAACACCGGGGAGCTGTTTTTT.

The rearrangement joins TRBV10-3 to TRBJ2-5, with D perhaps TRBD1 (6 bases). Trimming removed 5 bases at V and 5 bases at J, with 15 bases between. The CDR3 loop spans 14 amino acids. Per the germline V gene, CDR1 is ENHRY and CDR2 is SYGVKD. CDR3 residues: CAISSPGAGETQYF. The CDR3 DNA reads TGTGCCATCAGTTCCCCAGGGGCGGGTGAGACCCAGTACTTC.

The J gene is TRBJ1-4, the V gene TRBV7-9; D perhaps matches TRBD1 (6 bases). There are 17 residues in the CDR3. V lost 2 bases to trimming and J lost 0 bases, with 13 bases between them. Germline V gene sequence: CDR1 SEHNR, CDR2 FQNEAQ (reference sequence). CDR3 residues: CASSLWQGKSTNEKLFF. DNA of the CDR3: TGTGCCAGCAGCTTATGGCAGGGGAAGTCAACTAATGAAAAACTGTTTTTT.

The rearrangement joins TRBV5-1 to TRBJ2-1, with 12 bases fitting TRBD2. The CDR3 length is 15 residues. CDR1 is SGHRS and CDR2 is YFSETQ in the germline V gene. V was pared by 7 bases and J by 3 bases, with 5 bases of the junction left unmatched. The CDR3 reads CASGWTSGIYNEQFF. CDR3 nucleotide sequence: TGCGCCAGCGGTTGGACTAGCGGGATCTACAATGAGCAGTTCTTC.

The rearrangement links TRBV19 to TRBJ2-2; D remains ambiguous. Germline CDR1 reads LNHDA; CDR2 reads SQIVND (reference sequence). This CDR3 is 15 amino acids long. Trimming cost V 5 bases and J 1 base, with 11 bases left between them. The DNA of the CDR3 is TGTGCCAGTAGTTCGCGCGCAGGGAACACCGGGGAGCTGTTTTTT. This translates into CASSSRAGNTGELFF.

As DNA, the CDR3 is TGTGCCACCCTAGTAGCGGGGGGGCCGACAGATACGCAGTATTTT. Its protein product is CATLVAGGPTDTQYF. The chain links TRBV28 to TRBJ2-3; 11 bases agree with TRBD2. The trim removed 10 bases at V and 3 bases at J, leaving 9 bases unmatched. Germline assignment: CDR1 MDHEN and CDR2 SYDVKM. The CDR3 sequence is 15 residues long.